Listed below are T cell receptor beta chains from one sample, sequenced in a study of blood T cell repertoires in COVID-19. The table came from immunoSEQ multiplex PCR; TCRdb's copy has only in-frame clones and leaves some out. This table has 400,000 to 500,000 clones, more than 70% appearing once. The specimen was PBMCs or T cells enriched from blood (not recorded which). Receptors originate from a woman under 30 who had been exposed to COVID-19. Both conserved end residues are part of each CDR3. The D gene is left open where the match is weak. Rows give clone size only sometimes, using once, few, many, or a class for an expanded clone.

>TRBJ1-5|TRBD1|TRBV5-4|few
CASSLGGTGDQPQHF
TGTGCCAGCAGCTTGGGGGGGACAGGGGATCAGCCCCAGCATTTT
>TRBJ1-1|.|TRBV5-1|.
CASSRVGGPPGRTEAFF
TGCGCCAGCAGCCGGGTGGGAGGGCCCCCCGGTCGCACTGAAGCTTTCTTT
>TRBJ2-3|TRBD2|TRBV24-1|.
CATSDFVAGGPDTQYF
TGTGCCACCAGTGATTTTGTAGCGGGAGGGCCAGATACGCAGTATTTT
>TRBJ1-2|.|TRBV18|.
CASSPYKAELYGYTF
TGTGCCAGCTCACCATACAAGGCCGAACTATATGGCTACACCTTC
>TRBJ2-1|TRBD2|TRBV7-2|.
CASTPRVAGAHEQFF
TGTGCCAGCACCCCGAGAGTAGCGGGGGCCCATGAGCAGTTCTTC
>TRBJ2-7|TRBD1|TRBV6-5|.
CASRGQGNSYEQYF
TGTGCCAGCAGGGGACAGGGAAACTCCTACGAGCAGTACTTC
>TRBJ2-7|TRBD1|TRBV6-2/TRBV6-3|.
CASSSGQGFDEQYF
TGTGCCAGCAGTTCGGGACAGGGGTTCGACGAGCAGTACTTC
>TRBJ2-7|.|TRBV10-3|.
CAISESTSSYEQYF
TGTGCCATCAGTGAGTCTACTAGTTCCTACGAGCAGTACTTC
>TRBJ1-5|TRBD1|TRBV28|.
CASSRTGGNQPQHF
TGTGCCAGCAGCCGGACAGGGGGCAATCAGCCCCAGCATTTT
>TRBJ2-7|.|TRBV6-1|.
CASSETAVHYEQYF
TGTGCCAGCAGTGAAACCGCAGTTCACTACGAGCAGTACTTC
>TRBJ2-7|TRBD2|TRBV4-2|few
CASSQDGLAGADEQYF
TGTGCCAGCAGCCAAGATGGGCTAGCGGGAGCCGACGAGCAGTACTTC
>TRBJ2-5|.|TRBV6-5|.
CASTPRGLQETQYF
TGTGCCAGCACACCCCGGGGGTTGCAAGAGACCCAGTACTTC
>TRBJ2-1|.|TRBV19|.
CASSIGGDNEQFF
TGTGCCAGTAGTATAGGGGGAGATAATGAGCAGTTCTTC
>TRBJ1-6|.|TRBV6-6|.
CASSDPSGSSPLHF
TGTGCCAGCAGCGATCCCTCGGGGAGCTCACCCCTCCACTTT
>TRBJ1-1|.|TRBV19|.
CASSIRGLTEAFF
TGTGCCAGTAGTATAAGAGGGTTGACTGAAGCTTTCTTT
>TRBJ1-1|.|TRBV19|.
CASRYPERTEAFF
TGTGCCAGCAGGTATCCTGAAAGGACTGAAGCTTTCTTT
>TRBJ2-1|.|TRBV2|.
CASRAQGTSYNEQFF
TGTGCCAGCAGAGCGCAGGGTACGTCCTACAATGAGCAGTTCTTC
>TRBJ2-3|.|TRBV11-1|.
CASSYIYSDTQYF
TGTGCCAGCAGCTATATCTATTCAGATACGCAGTATTTT
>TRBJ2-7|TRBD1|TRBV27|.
CASSAPGQSSYEQYF
TGTGCCAGCAGTGCCCCGGGACAGAGCTCCTACGAGCAGTACTTC
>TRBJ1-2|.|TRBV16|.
CASSLQPQGYGYTF
TGTGCCAGCAGCCTTCAACCCCAGGGGTATGGCTACACCTTC
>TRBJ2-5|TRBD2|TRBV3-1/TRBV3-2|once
CASSHIAGNQETQYF
TGTGCCAGCAGCCACATAGCGGGGAACCAAGAGACCCAGTACTTC
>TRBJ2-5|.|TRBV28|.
CASSGRSGASQETQYF
TGTGCCAGCAGTGGCAGGAGCGGAGCATCCCAAGAGACCCAGTACTTC
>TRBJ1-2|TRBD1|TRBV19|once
CASSTPARGTYGYTF
TGTGCCAGTAGTACCCCCGCCAGGGGGACTTATGGCTACACCTTC
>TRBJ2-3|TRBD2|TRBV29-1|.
CSVDFIGSSGRFGTDTQYF
TGCAGCGTCGACTTTATCGGGTCTAGCGGGAGATTCGGCACAGATACGCAGTATTTT
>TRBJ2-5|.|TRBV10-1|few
CASSGGETQYF
TGCGCCAGCAGTGGAGGAGAGACCCAGTACTTC
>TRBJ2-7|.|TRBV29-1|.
CSVEGEAGLYEQYF
TGCAGCGTTGAAGGAGAGGCAGGGTTGTACGAGCAGTACTTC
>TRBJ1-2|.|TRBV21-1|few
CASKARGDYGYTF
TGTGCCAGCAAGGCCCGGGGAGATTATGGCTACACCTTC
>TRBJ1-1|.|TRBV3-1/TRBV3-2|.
CASSQGNGDTEAFF
TGTGCCAGCAGCCAAGGAAACGGGGACACTGAAGCTTTCTTT
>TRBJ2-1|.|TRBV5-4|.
CASSLEERSYNEQFF
TGTGCCAGCAGCTTGGAAGAGCGCTCCTACAATGAGCAGTTCTTC
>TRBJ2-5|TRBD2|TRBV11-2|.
CASSWTGLAGETQYF
TGTGCCAGCAGCTGGACAGGACTAGCGGGAGAGACCCAGTACTTC
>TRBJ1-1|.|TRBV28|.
CASSLVGVYTEAFF
TGTGCCAGCAGTTTGGTCGGGGTCTACACTGAAGCTTTCTTT
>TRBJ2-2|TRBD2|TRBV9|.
CASSPGTSGPAGELFF
TGTGCCAGCAGCCCCGGGACTAGCGGACCGGCCGGGGAGCTGTTTTTT
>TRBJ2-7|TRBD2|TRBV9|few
CASSVWCGGHYEQYF
TGTGCCAGCAGCGTATGGTGCGGGGGGCACTACGAGCAGTACTTC
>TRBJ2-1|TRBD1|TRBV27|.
CASSFYGQGANEQFF
TGTGCCAGCAGTTTCTACGGCCAGGGGGCGAATGAGCAGTTCTTC
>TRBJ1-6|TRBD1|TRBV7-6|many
CASSVTGENSPLHF
TGTGCCAGCAGCGTTACAGGGGAGAATTCACCCCTCCACTTT
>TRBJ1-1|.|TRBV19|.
CASSIQGGENTEAFF
TGTGCCAGTAGTATACAAGGCGGGGAGAACACTGAAGCTTTCTTT
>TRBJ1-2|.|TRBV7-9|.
CASSETDTAAYGYTF
TGTGCCAGCAGCGAAACGGACACTGCAGCCTATGGCTACACCTTC
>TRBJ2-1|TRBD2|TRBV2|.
CASSGGRAGNEQFF
TGTGCCAGCAGTGGAGGGAGGGCTGGTAATGAGCAGTTCTTC
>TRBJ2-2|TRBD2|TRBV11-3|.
CASSFAGGPTGELFF
TGTGCCAGCAGCTTCGCGGGAGGGCCCACCGGGGAGCTGTTTTTT
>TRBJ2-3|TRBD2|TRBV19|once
CASSMDNGGLAGGDTQYF
TGTGCCAGTAGTATGGACAACGGCGGACTAGCGGGAGGGGATACGCAGTATTTT
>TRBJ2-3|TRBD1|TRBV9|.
CASNVGTGTQYF
TGTGCCAGCAACGTCGGGACAGGGACGCAGTATTTT
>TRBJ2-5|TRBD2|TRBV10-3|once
CATGNLAGQETQYF
TGTGCCACCGGAAACCTAGCGGGCCAAGAGACCCAGTACTTC
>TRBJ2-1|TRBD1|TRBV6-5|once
CASRTGGYNEQFF
TGTGCCAGCAGGACAGGGGGCTACAATGAGCAGTTCTTC
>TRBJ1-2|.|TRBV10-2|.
CASSVLQLYGYTF
TGCGCCAGCAGTGTCCTACAGCTCTATGGCTACACCTTC
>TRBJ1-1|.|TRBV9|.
CASSVVVQNTEAFF
TGTGCCAGCAGCGTAGTAGTGCAGAACACTGAAGCTTTCTTT
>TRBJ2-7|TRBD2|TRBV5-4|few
CASSFGTSGAYEQYF
TGTGCCAGCAGCTTCGGGACTAGCGGCGCCTACGAGCAGTACTTC
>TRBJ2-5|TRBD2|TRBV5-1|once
CASSLAGGAETQYF
TGCGCCAGCAGCTTGGCCGGGGGGGCGGAGACCCAGTACTTC
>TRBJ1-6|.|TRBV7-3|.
CASSLSGASSYNSPLHF
TGTGCCAGCAGCTTAAGCGGGGCTAGCTCCTATAATTCACCCCTCCACTTT
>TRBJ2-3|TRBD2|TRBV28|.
CASSSVLAGTTDTQYF
TGTGCCAGCAGTTCAGTACTAGCGGGGACCACAGATACGCAGTATTTT
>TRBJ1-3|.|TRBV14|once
CASSPRRTPSAAGNTIYF
TGTGCCAGCAGCCCACGACGGACACCATCGGCGGCTGGAAACACCATATATTTT
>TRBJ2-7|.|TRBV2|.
CASSEDRTTYEQYF
TGTGCCAGCAGTGAAGACAGGACGACCTACGAGCAGTACTTC
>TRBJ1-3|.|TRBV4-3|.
CASSPDYSGNTIYF
TGCGCCAGCAGCCCGGACTACTCTGGAAACACCATATATTTT
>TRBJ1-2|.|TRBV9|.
CASSVQGANYGYTF
TGTGCCAGCAGCGTGCAGGGCGCGAACTATGGCTACACCTTC
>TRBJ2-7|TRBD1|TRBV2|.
CASSRQGTHEQYF
TGTGCCAGCAGCCGACAGGGCACTCACGAGCAGTACTTC
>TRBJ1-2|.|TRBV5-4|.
CASSLDQVPYGYTF
TGTGCCAGCAGCTTGGACCAGGTTCCTTATGGCTACACCTTC
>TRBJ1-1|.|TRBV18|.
CASSPPRHQNTEAFF
TGTGCCAGCTCACCCCCGCGACATCAGAACACTGAAGCTTTCTTT
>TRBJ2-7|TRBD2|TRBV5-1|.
CASSPREKREGFEQYF
TGCGCCAGCAGCCCCCGCGAAAAGCGGGAGGGCTTCGAGCAGTACTTC